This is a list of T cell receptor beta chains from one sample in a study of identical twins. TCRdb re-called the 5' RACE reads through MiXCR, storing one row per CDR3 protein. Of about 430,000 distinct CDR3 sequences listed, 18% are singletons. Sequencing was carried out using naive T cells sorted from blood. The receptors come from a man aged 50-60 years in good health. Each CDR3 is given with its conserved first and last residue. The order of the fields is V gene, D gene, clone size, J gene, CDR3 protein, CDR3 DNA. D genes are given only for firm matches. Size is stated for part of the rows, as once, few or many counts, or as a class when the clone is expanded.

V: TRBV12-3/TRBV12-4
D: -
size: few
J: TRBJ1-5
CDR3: CASSFGVGNQPQHF
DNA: TGTGCCAGCAGTTTTGGGGTTGGCAATCAGCCCCAGCATTTT

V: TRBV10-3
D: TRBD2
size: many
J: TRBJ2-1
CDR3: CAITAGTSGGQSSYNEQFF
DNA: TGTGCCATCACCGCCGGGACTAGCGGGGGCCAAAGCTCCTACAATGAGCAGTTCTTC

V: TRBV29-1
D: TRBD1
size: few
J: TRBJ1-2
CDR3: CSAIIRQGPDYGYTF
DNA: TGCAGCGCTATTATTCGACAGGGGCCGGACTATGGCTACACCTTC

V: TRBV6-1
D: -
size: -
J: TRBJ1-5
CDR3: CASSATGAPQPQHF
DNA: TGTGCCAGCAGTGCGACAGGTGCCCCTCAGCCCCAGCATTTT

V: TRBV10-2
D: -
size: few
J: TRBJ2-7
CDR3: CASSLGSRSTYEQYF
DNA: TGCGCCAGCAGCCTTGGGAGCAGGTCCACCTACGAGCAGTACTTC

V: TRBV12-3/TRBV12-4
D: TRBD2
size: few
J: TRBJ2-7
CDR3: CASESPGGGYEQYF
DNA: TGTGCCAGCGAATCACCGGGAGGGGGCTACGAGCAGTACTTC

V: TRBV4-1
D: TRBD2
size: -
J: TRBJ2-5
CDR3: CASSQDSTSGRQETQYF
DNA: TGCGCCAGCAGCCAAGATAGCACTAGCGGGAGGCAAGAGACCCAGTACTTC

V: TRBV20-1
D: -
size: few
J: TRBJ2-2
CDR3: CSARAPRERHTGELFF
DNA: TGCAGTGCTAGGGCCCCAAGGGAGCGACACACCGGGGAGCTGTTTTTT

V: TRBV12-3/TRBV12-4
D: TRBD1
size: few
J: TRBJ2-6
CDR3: CASSLQDRVAGANVLTF
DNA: TGTGCCAGCAGTTTGCAGGACAGGGTAGCTGGGGCCAACGTCCTGACTTTC

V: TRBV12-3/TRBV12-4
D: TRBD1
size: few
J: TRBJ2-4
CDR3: CASRPTGVAKNIQYF
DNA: TGTGCCAGCAGGCCAACAGGGGTGGCCAAAAACATTCAGTACTTC

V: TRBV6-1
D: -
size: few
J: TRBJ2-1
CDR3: CASALPKGSSYNEQFF
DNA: TGTGCCAGCGCCCTCCCGAAGGGAAGCTCCTACAATGAGCAGTTCTTC

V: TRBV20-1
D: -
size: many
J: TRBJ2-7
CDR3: CSARRSRPVGGTYEQYF
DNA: TGCAGTGCTAGACGAAGTCGACCGGTAGGAGGGACCTACGAGCAGTACTTC

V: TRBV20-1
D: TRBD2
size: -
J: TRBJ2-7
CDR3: CSARRLAESSYEQYF
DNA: TGCAGTGCTAGGCGACTAGCGGAGAGCTCCTACGAGCAGTACTTC

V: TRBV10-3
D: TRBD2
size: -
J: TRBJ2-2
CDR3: CATVAGGDTGELFF
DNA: TGTGCCACCGTAGCGGGGGGAGACACCGGGGAGCTGTTTTTT

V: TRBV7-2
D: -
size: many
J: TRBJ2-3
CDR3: CASRPPGTDTQYF
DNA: TGTGCCAGCCGGCCACCGGGTACAGATACGCAGTATTTT

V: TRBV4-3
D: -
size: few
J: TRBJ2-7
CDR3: CASSHADGYEQYF
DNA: TGCGCCAGCAGCCACGCGGACGGCTACGAGCAGTACTTC

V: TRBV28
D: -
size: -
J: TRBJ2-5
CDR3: CASSLLPSNLRETQYF
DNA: TGTGCCAGCAGTTTATTGCCTAGCAACCTTAGAGAGACCCAGTACTTC

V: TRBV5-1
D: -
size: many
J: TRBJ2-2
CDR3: CASSLLATGELFF
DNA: TGCGCCAGCAGCCTACTTGCGACCGGGGAGCTGTTTTTT

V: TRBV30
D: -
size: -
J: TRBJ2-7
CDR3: CAWSVRAGRSYEQYF
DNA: TGTGCCTGGAGTGTTCGGGCAGGCCGGTCTTACGAGCAGTACTTC

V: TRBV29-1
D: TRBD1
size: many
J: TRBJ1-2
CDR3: CSVSDRDSYGYTF
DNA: TGCAGCGTTTCCGACAGGGACTCCTATGGCTACACCTTC

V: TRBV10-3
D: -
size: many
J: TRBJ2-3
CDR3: CAISEAADTQYF
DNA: TGTGCCATCAGTGAAGCAGCAGATACGCAGTATTTT

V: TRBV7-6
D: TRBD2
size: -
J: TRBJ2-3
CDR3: CASSLNPAGVIDTQYF
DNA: TGTGCCAGCAGCTTAAATCCAGCGGGAGTGATAGATACGCAGTATTTT